These T cell receptor beta chains were read from a single sample in a study of blood T cell repertoires in COVID-19. Clones were read by immunoSEQ multiplex PCR, and TCRdb kept only the in-frame ones, dropping some. The table lists around 120,000 clones, 85% to 90% of them singletons. Sequencing was carried out using peripheral blood. All receptors derive from an older woman with acute or convalescent COVID-19. Each CDR3 is given with its conserved first and last residue. Each record gives: D gene, V gene, clone size, J gene, CDR3 protein, CDR3 DNA. The D gene is left open where the match is weak. Clone size, where shown, is once, few, many, or a class for clones that have expanded.

D gene: -
V gene: TRBV6-1
clone size: -
J gene: TRBJ1-3
CDR3 protein: CASSEPGYSGNTIYF
CDR3 DNA: TGTGCCAGCAGTGAACCGGGTTATAGTGGAAACACCATATATTTT

D gene: TRBD2
V gene: TRBV11-2
clone size: few
J gene: TRBJ2-1
CDR3 protein: CASSLRAGEGEQFF
CDR3 DNA: TGTGCCAGCAGCTTAAGGGCGGGGGAAGGTGAGCAGTTCTTC

D gene: -
V gene: TRBV4-1
clone size: -
J gene: TRBJ1-1
CDR3 protein: CASSQAGITEAFF
CDR3 DNA: TGCGCCAGCAGCCAAGCAGGGATCACTGAAGCTTTCTTT

D gene: -
V gene: TRBV7-9
clone size: -
J gene: TRBJ1-2
CDR3 protein: CASSGLAGSYGYTF
CDR3 DNA: TGTGCCAGCAGCGGTTTGGCAGGAAGCTATGGCTACACCTTC

D gene: -
V gene: TRBV29-1
clone size: -
J gene: TRBJ2-3
CDR3 protein: CSVVMGADTQYF
CDR3 DNA: TGCAGCGTTGTGATGGGGGCTGATACGCAGTATTTT

D gene: -
V gene: TRBV7-2
clone size: -
J gene: TRBJ2-5
CDR3 protein: CASSRDYQETQYF
CDR3 DNA: TGTGCCAGCAGCCGGGACTACCAAGAGACCCAGTACTTC

D gene: -
V gene: TRBV3-1/TRBV3-2
clone size: -
J gene: TRBJ2-1
CDR3 protein: CASSQGLSGLRSYNEQFF
CDR3 DNA: TGTGCCAGCAGCCAAGGATTAAGTGGACTACGATCCTACAATGAGCAGTTCTTC

D gene: -
V gene: TRBV7-9
clone size: -
J gene: TRBJ2-1
CDR3 protein: CASSRTESSYNEQFF
CDR3 DNA: TGTGCCAGCAGCCGGACAGAGAGCTCCTACAATGAGCAGTTCTTC

D gene: -
V gene: TRBV12-3/TRBV12-4
clone size: few
J gene: TRBJ1-2
CDR3 protein: CASSPGRARGYTF
CDR3 DNA: TGTGCCAGCAGCCCCGGCAGGGCGCGGGGCTACACCTTC

D gene: -
V gene: TRBV6-2/TRBV6-3
clone size: -
J gene: TRBJ1-2
CDR3 protein: CASSYPDYGYTF
CDR3 DNA: TGTGCCAGCAGTTACCCGGACTATGGCTACACCTTC

D gene: -
V gene: TRBV6-5
clone size: once
J gene: TRBJ1-2
CDR3 protein: CASSYQGNYGYTF
CDR3 DNA: TGTGCCAGCAGTTACCAGGGTAACTATGGCTACACCTTC

D gene: -
V gene: TRBV6-5
clone size: -
J gene: TRBJ1-1
CDR3 protein: CASSLTAGDGAFF
CDR3 DNA: TGTGCCAGCAGTCTTACGGCGGGAGACGGGGCTTTCTTT

D gene: -
V gene: TRBV6-5
clone size: -
J gene: TRBJ1-5
CDR3 protein: CASTEGGGNQPQHF
CDR3 DNA: TGTGCCAGCACCGAAGGGGGAGGCAATCAGCCCCAGCATTTT

D gene: -
V gene: TRBV2
clone size: -
J gene: TRBJ1-2
CDR3 protein: CASSERTNYGYTF
CDR3 DNA: TGTGCCAGCAGCGAAAGAACAAACTATGGCTACACCTTC

D gene: -
V gene: TRBV5-1
clone size: -
J gene: TRBJ1-3
CDR3 protein: CASKPAQGIGNTIYF
CDR3 DNA: TGCGCCAGCAAGCCCGCTCAGGGTATCGGAAACACCATATATTTT

D gene: TRBD1
V gene: TRBV7-2
clone size: -
J gene: TRBJ1-6
CDR3 protein: CASRGGQASYNSPLHF
CDR3 DNA: TGTGCCAGCCGCGGCGGACAGGCCTCCTATAATTCACCCCTCCACTTT